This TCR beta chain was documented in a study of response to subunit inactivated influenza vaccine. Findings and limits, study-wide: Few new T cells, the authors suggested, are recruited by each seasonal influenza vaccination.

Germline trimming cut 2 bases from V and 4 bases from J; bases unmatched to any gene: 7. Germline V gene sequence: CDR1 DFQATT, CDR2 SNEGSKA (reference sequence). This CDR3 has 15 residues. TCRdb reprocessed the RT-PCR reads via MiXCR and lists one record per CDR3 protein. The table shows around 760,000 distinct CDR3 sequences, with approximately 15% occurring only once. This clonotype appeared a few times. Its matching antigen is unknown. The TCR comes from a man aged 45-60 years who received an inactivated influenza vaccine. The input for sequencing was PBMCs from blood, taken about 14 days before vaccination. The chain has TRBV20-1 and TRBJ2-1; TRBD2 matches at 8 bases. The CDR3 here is CSARPITGGYNEQFF. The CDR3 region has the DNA TGCAGTGCTAGACCCATCACGGGGGGGTACAATGAGCAGTTCTTC.